This TCR beta chain was recorded in a study of blood T cell repertoires in COVID-19. Whole-study context: Specimens from acute and convalescent COVID-19 originated in the United States, Italy and Spain.

The CDR3 runs to 12 residues. V lost 10 bases, J lost 4 bases, and 4 bases stayed unmatched. From germline, CDR1 is MNHEY and CDR2 SVGAGI. Under the authors' procedure: Cell counts per sample came from amplifying reference gene primers. Sequencing was performed with immunoSEQ multiplex PCR; in TCRdb, only in-frame clones are kept and a portion is missing. V and J calls plus clone size are reproduced from that table; the DNA served to infer D and trimming. This table holds roughly 290,000 clones, roughly 85% found once. This receptor was identified in a woman aged 40 to 49 who had recovered from COVID-19. The chain has TRBV6-5 and TRBJ2-3; TRBD2 agrees at 8 bases. The sequenced sample was PBMCs or T cells enriched from blood (not recorded which). CDR3: CATREGADTQYF. The CDR3 DNA reads as TGTGCCACCCGGGAGGGCGCAGATACGCAGTATTTT.